These 21 T cell receptor beta chains were sequenced from one sample in a study of T cells in women clearing cervical HPV infection. The table came from immunoSEQ multiplex PCR; TCRdb's copy has only in-frame clones and leaves some out. Its table lists roughly 48,000 clones. Sequencing was carried out using blood buffy coat. The source of these receptors is a woman between 18 and 75 years old with a cervical HPV16 infection that either progressed to CIN3+ or cleared (not recorded which).

Comment on this clone: The sequenced fragment ends 3 residues before the CDR3 boundary, so the rest is inferred from the germline J gene. V and J are TRBV7-8 and TRBJ1-1, with TRBD1 as a possible D gene (5 bases). Trimming shortened V by 2 bases and J by 3 bases, and 22 bases separated the two germline ends. Per germline, CDR1 SGHVS and CDR2 FQNEAQ. There are 18 residues in the CDR3. The chain's CDR3 is CASSLRTLGQGWDTEAFF. The sequenced CDR3 bases are TGTGCCAGCAGCTTACGTACCTTGGGGCAGGGCTGGGACACTGAA.

As concerns this clone: The sequenced fragment ends 3 residues before the CDR3 boundary, so the rest is inferred from the germline J gene. The gene calls are TRBV7-6 and TRBJ2-1, with TRBD2 identical over 12 bases. The CDR3 covers 15 residues. Germline lookup yields CDR1 SGHVS and CDR2 FNYEAQ. V shed 5 bases, J shed 7 bases, and the junction held 6 bases outside the gene matches. The CDR3 protein is CASSQGLAGLNEQFF. CDR3 bases read: TGTGCCAGCAGCCAAGGACTAGCGGGATTGAATGAG.

On this clone itself: The sequenced fragment ends 3 residues before the CDR3 boundary, so the rest is inferred from the germline J gene. The chain is built from TRBV18 and TRBJ2-5; possible D gene TRBD1, 6 bases. The CDR3 extends over 15 amino acids. V was clipped by 2 bases and J by 4 bases, with 14 bases between them. Germline CDR1 reads KGHSH; CDR2 reads LQKENI. The CDR3 reads CASSPKGTPGETQYF. The CDR3 bases that were read are TGTGCCAGCTCACCAAAGGGGACACCGGGAGAGACC.

In regard to this clone: The read terminates 3 residues ahead of where the CDR3 ends, so the germline J gene completes it. The rearrangement uses TRBV19 and TRBJ1-2; the match to TRBD1 covers 7 bases. With 7 bases clipped from V and 7 bases from J, the junction kept 15 bases outside the gene matches. Per the germline V gene, CDR1 is LNHDA and CDR2 is SQIVND (reference sequence). The CDR3 is 15 amino acids. The CDR3 DNA, read in part, is TGTGCCAGTACTACAATGACAGGGTACGGTCCTGGC. It codes for CASTTMTGYGPG. From start to end, the CDR3 is CASTTMTGYGPGYTF.

With respect to this clone: The DNA ends 3 residues before the CDR3 does, and the rest of the CDR3 is filled in from the germline J gene. This rearrangement joins TRBV27 to TRBJ2-7; D remains ambiguous. This CDR3 is built from 13 residues. Germline CDR1 MNHEY, CDR2 SMNVEV (reference sequence). Trimming took 6 bases from V and 4 from J, leaving 13 bases between them. CDR3 region: CASSKGQVYEQYF. The DNA read from the CDR3 is TGTGCCAGCAGCAAGGGTCAGGTATACGAG.

On this clone itself: Sequencing ends 3 residues short of the CDR3 end; the germline J gene provides the rest. The J gene is TRBJ1-2, the V gene TRBV7-2; D is possibly TRBD1 (5 bases). Trimming cost V 4 bases and J 4 bases, with 10 bases left between them. The CDR3 sequence is 13 residues long. Germline CDR1 reads SGHTA; CDR2 reads FQGNSA. The CDR3: CASSSTVSYGYTF. CDR3 bases read: TGTGCCAGCAGCTCGACAGTTAGCTATGGC.

Concerning this clone itself: The CDR3 end is not reached by the read, which stops 3 residues before it; the germline J gene fills it in. This rearrangement joins TRBV19 to TRBJ1-2, with D hard to call. Germline V lookup: CDR1 LNHDA, CDR2 SQIVND (reference sequence). The CDR3 is made up of 14 amino acids. Trimming cost V 6 bases and J 2 bases, with 13 bases left between them. This CDR3 is CASSLPGRNYGYTF. The sequenced CDR3 bases are TGTGCCAGTAGCCTACCCGGCAGGAACTATGGC.

On this clone: Read sequence stops 3 residues before the CDR3 end, and the germline J gene provides the missing end. Other nucleotide sequences from this sample produce the same CDR3. The chain recombines TRBV5-1 with TRBJ2-5, with 9 bases fitting TRBD2. The V gene end was trimmed by 5 bases and the J gene end by 5 bases; junction bases not matched to a gene: 4. The CDR3 sequence is 13 residues long. Germline V CDR1 and CDR2: SGHRS, YFSETQ. CDR3 residues: CASRGTSLETQYF. CDR3 DNA, as far as it was read: TGCGCCAGCAGAGGGACTAGCCTTGAGACC. Full variable domain (remainder filled in from reference TRBV5-1 and TRBJ2-5): KAGVTQTPRYLIKTRGQQVTLSCSPISGHRSVSWYQQTPGQGLQFLFEYFSETQRNKGNFPGRFSGRQFSNSRSEMNVSTLELGDSALYLCASRGTSLETQYFGPGTRLLVL.

The CDR3 DNA, read in part, is TGTGCCAGCAGTCCCCTCAGGGGGCAAGCTAATGAAAAA. This encodes CASSPLRGQANEK. The whole CDR3 sequence reads CASSPLRGQANEKLFF. This chain links TRBV27 with TRBJ1-4; 8 nucleotides line up with TRBD1. Read data end 3 residues before the CDR3 end; the end is taken from the germline J gene. This CDR3 contains 16 residues. CDR1 is MNHEY and CDR2 is SMNVEV in the germline V gene (reference sequence). J was trimmed by 3 bases and V by 5 bases; bases with no gene match: 8.

Comments on this clone: The sequence runs out 3 residues before the end of the CDR3; the remainder is reconstructed from the germline J gene. The chain has TRBV27 and TRBJ2-6, with D possibly matching TRBD1 (6 bases). This CDR3 has 15 amino acids. The V and J ends lost 5 bases and 2 bases respectively, with 10 bases between them. CDR1 is MNHEY, CDR2 SMNVEV, per germline (reference sequence). CDR3 DNA (partial): TGTGCCAGCAGTCCCCACAGGGCTGGGGCCAACGTC. Translated: CASSPHRAGANV. The entire CDR3 protein reads CASSPHRAGANVLTF.

Turning to this clone: Coverage ceases 3 residues before the CDR3 finishes, and the germline J gene fills in the end. The J gene is TRBJ2-7, the V gene TRBV2; 8 nucleotides agree with TRBD1. Germline values: CDR1 SNHLY, CDR2 FYNNEI. The CDR3 runs to 15 residues. V lost 6 bases and J lost 0; bases outside the gene matches: 7. The part of the CDR3 DNA that was read is TGTGCCAGCAGACGTCCGGGACAGGCCTCCTACGAG. This translates into CASRRPGQASYE. The full CDR3 protein reads CASRRPGQASYEQYF.

A word on this clone: The missing CDR3 end, 3 residues past where the read stops, is filled in from the germline J gene. This chain joins TRBV20-1 and TRBJ2-5, with 9 bases aligning to TRBD1. CDR3 size: 15 residues. V lost 2 bases to trimming and J lost 5 bases; unmatched junction nucleotides: 9. Germline lookup yields CDR1 DFQATT and CDR2 SNEGSKA (reference sequence). The CDR3 loop reads CSARKSGQGKETQYF. The sequenced part of the CDR3 DNA is TGCAGTGCTAGAAAGAGCGGACAGGGGAAGGAGACC.

Concerning this clone itself: The CDR3 end is not reached by the read, which stops 3 residues before it; the germline J gene fills it in. The chain carries TRBV14 and TRBJ1-1; D is ambiguous. The V gene's germline CDR1 is SGHDN and CDR2 FVKESK. CDR3 length equals 13 residues. The CDR3 here is CASSQDVPQKAFF. The CDR3 DNA, read in part, is TGTGCCAGCAGCCAAGATGTACCACAGAAA.

About this clone itself: The missing CDR3 end, 3 residues past where the read stops, is filled in from the germline J gene. The J gene is TRBJ2-7, the V gene TRBV5-1; the D gene is possibly TRBD1 (6 bases). V gave up 4 bases and J gave up 5 bases, with 16 bases separating them. Germline CDR1 is SGHRS and CDR2 is YFSETQ. The CDR3 runs 14 residues. CDR3 DNA, as far as it was read: TGCGCCAGCAGCCCCGGGACAACGCTCCACGAG. As protein: CASSPGTTLHE. The full CDR3 sequence reads CASSPGTTLHEQYF.

On this clone: Read data end 3 residues before the CDR3 end; the end is taken from the germline J gene. The rearrangement joins TRBV11-1 to TRBJ2-5; 8 bases align to TRBD1. Germline CDR1 reads SGHAT; CDR2 reads FQDESV (reference sequence). The CDR3 is 15 amino acids. Germline trimming cut 5 bases from V and 5 bases from J; bases unmatched to any gene: 10. CDR3 bases read: TGTGCCAGCAGCGGCAGACAGGGGATGGGTGAGACC. Protein sequence: CASSGRQGMGET. The full CDR3 reads CASSGRQGMGETQYF. The full variable domain, completed using reference TRBV11-1 and TRBJ2-5, is EAEVAQSPRYKITEKSQAVAFWCDPISGHATLYWYRQILGQGPELLVQFQDESVVDDSQLPKDRFSAERLKGVDSTLKIQPAELGDSAMYLCASSGRQGMGETQYFGPGTRLLVL.

As concerns this clone: The read comes to an end 3 residues before the CDR3 does, leaving the germline J gene to fill in the end. J is TRBJ2-2 and V is TRBV11-2, with 11 bases fitting TRBD2. Germline V lookup: CDR1 SGHAT, CDR2 FQNNGV. CDR3 length equals 15 residues. With 5 bases clipped from V and 3 bases from J, the junction kept 2 bases outside the gene matches. CDR3 bases read: TGTGCCAGCAGCCCGGGACTAGCGGACACCGGGGAG. This translates into CASSPGLADTGE. The CDR3 as a whole reads CASSPGLADTGELFF.

Comment on this clone: From the germline J gene comes the end of the CDR3, since the read stops 3 residues before it. The chain links TRBV28 to TRBJ2-3; 8 bases are shared with TRBD1. This CDR3 comprises 15 residues. J was trimmed by 1 base and V by 4 bases; bases with no gene match: 4. CDR1 MDHEN and CDR2 SYDVKM come from the germline V gene. Partial CDR3 DNA: TGTGCCAGCAGTTCGACAGGGGTAGGCACAGATACG. It codes for CASSSTGVGTDT. The full CDR3 sequence reads CASSSTGVGTDTQYF.

A note on this clone: The read finishes 3 residues shy of the CDR3 end, and the germline J gene is used to complete it. The V and J genes are TRBV20-1 and TRBJ2-5, with unresolved D. V was clipped by 3 bases and J by 2 bases, with 16 bases between them. Looked up from germline, CDR1 is DFQATT and CDR2 is SNEGSKA (reference sequence). The CDR3 totals 15 residues. The CDR3 DNA, read in part, is TGCAGTGCTAGGGGTTACGGCAGGAGACAAGAGACC. Translated, it gives CSARGYGRRQET. The full CDR3 protein is CSARGYGRRQETQYF.

Notes on this clone: The read comes to an end 3 residues before the CDR3 does, leaving the germline J gene to fill in the end. The V gene is TRBV28, the J gene TRBJ1-2; no clear D gene. Deletions cut 4 bases from V and 4 bases from J, with 10 bases between. The CDR3 covers 13 residues. Germline V gene lookup returns CDR1 MDHEN and CDR2 SYDVKM. The CDR3 reads CASSSTTPYGYTF. CDR3 DNA (partial): TGTGCCAGCAGTTCAACGACACCCTATGGC.

Of note for this clone: The read comes to an end 3 residues before the CDR3 does, leaving the germline J gene to fill in the end. The chain combines TRBV19 with TRBJ2-4; maybe TRBD1 (6 bases). This CDR3 is built from 15 residues. CDR1 LNHDA and CDR2 SQIVND come from the germline V gene (reference sequence). V was shortened by 6 bases and J by 5 bases, with 17 bases between the two germline ends. CDR3 in amino acids: CASSTMGAPENIQYF. The CDR3 DNA, read in part, is TGTGCCAGTAGCACTATGGGGGCACCCGAAAACATT.

The CDR3 bases that were read are TGTGCCAGCAATGGGTGGGCAGGGGGCCCTCAGCCC. Translated, it gives CASNGWAGGPQP. In full, the CDR3 is CASNGWAGGPQPQHF. The chain couples TRBV2 to TRBJ1-5, with 8 bases matching TRBD1. From the germline J gene comes the end of the CDR3, since the read stops 3 residues before it. Trimming cost V 7 bases and J 6 bases; bases outside gene matches: 11. CDR1 and CDR2 (germline): SNHLY, FYNNEI. The CDR3 has 15 residues. Full variable domain (outside the CDR3, taken from reference TRBV2 and TRBJ1-5): EPEVTQTPSHQVTQMGQEVILRCVPISNHLYFYWYRQILGQKVEFLVSFYNNEISEKSEIFDDQFSVERPDGSNFTLKIRSTKLEDSAMYFCASNGWAGGPQPQHFGDGTRLSIL.